Shown below are 4 T cell receptor beta chains from a single sample sequenced in a study of blood T cells in healthy people across ages. Primers used in a second PCR of about 7 to 12 cycles were a sample-barcoded 5' primer and a J-beta primer mix. MiXCR, run by TCRdb on the 5' RACE reads, gives a single entry per CDR3 protein. The table records around 2 million distinct CDR3 sequences, 30% to 40% of them present only once. Sequenced: blood. The receptors were gathered from a human donor in good health.

This clonotype occurred once. A read error may account for a junction end that differs from germline. This chain uses TRBV20-1 with TRBJ2-3; TRBD2 aligns across 11 bases. CDR1 DFQATT and CDR2 SNEGSKA come from the germline V gene (reference sequence). The CDR3 consists of 17 residues. CDR3 sequence reads: CSVGLAGGRQITDAQYF. The CDR3 coding sequence is TGCAGTGTGGGGCTAGCGGGGGGACGCCAGATCACAGATGCGCAGTATTTT.

The gene calls are TRBV5-1 and TRBJ2-4, with 10 bases fitting TRBD2. V dropped 0 bases and J dropped 2; count of bases not matched to a gene: 8. There are 18 residues in the CDR3. Germline assignment: CDR1 SGHRS and CDR2 YFSETQ. The CDR3 is CASSLGLLAGHSKNIQYF. Written as DNA, the CDR3 is TGCGCCAGCAGCTTGGGACTACTAGCGGGGCACTCCAAAAACATTCAGTACTTC.

The chain recombines TRBV2 with TRBJ2-1; no firm D call. The CDR3 sequence is 11 residues long. Germline CDR1 SNHLY, CDR2 FYNNEI. Deletions cut 11 bases from V and 5 bases from J, with 10 bases between. CDR3 DNA sequence: TGTGCCGGTAACGAAAACAATGAGCAGTTCTTC. This encodes CAGNENNEQFF.

This sequence joins TRBV30 and TRBJ2-7; possibly TRBD1 for D (8 bases). From germline, CDR1 is GTSNPN and CDR2 SVGIG (reference sequence). V lost 2 bases, J lost 1 base, and 12 bases lay in between. This CDR3 contains 14 residues. DNA for the CDR3: TGTGCCTGGAGTACAGGGGGACTATCCTACGAGCAGTACTTC. Translating gives CAWSTGGLSYEQYF.